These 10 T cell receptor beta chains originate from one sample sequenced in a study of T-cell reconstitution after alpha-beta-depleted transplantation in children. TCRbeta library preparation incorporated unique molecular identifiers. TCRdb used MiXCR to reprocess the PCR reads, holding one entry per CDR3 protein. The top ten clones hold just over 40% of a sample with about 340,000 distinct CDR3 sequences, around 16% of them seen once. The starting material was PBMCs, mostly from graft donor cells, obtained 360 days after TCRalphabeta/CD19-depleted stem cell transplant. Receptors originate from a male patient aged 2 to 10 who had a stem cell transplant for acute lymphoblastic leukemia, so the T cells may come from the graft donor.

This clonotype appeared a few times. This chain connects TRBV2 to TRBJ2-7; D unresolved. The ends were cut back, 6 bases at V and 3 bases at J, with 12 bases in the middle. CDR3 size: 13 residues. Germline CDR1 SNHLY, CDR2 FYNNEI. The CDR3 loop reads CASSAGRIYEQYF. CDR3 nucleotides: TGTGCCAGCAGCGCAGGACGGATCTACGAGCAGTACTTC.

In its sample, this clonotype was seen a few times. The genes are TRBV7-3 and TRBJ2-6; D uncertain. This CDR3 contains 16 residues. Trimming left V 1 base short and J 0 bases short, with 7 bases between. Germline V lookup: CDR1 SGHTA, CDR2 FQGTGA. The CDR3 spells CASSLKRLSGANVLTF. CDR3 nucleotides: TGTGCCAGCAGCTTAAAGAGACTCTCTGGGGCCAACGTCCTGACTTTC.

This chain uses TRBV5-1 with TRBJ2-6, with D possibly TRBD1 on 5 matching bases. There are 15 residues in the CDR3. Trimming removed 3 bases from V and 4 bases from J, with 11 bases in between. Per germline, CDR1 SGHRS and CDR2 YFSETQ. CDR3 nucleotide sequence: TGCGCCAGCAGCTCCGACAGTCCCGGGGCCAACGTCCTGACTTTC. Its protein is CASSSDSPGANVLTF.

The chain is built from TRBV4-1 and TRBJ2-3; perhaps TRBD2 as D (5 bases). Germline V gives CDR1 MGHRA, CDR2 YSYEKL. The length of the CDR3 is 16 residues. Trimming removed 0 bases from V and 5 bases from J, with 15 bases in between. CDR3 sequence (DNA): TGCGCCAGCAGCCAAGATCAAACTAGAGGTGGAGATACGCAGTATTTT. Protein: CASSQDQTRGGDTQYF.

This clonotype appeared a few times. The CDR3 here is CASSEVQITGELFF. As DNA, the CDR3 is TGTGCCAGCAGTGAAGTCCAGATAACCGGGGAGCTGTTTTTT. V is TRBV2 and J is TRBJ2-2, with D unclear. Germline V gene sequence: CDR1 SNHLY, CDR2 FYNNEI. Trimming stripped 1 base from V and 5 bases from J, with 8 bases between. The length of the CDR3 is 14 residues.

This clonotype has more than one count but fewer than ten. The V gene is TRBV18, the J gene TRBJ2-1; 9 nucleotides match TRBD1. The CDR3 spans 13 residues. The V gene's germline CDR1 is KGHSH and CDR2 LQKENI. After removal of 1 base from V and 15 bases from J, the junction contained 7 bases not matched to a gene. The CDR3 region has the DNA TGTGCCAGCTCACCACTTGGGAGACAGGGGGTGTTCTTC. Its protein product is CASSPLGRQGVFF. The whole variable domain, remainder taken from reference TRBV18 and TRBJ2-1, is NAGVMQNPRHLVRRRGQEARLRCSPMKGHSHVYWYRQLPEEGLKFMVYLQKENIIDESGMPKERFSAEFPKEGPSILRIQQVVRGDSAAYFCASSPLGRQGVFFGPGTRLTVL.

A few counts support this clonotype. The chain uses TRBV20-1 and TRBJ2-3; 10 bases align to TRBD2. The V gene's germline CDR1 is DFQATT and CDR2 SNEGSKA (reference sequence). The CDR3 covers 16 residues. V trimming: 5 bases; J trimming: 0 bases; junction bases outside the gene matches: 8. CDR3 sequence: CSASSSGGPSTDTQYF. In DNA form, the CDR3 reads TGCAGTGCTTCGTCTAGCGGGGGCCCTAGCACAGATACGCAGTATTTT.

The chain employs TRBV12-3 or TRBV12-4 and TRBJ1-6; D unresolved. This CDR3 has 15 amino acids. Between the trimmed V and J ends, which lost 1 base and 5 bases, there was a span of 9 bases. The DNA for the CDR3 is TGTGCCAGCAGTTTAGGGTGGACGGATAATTCACCCCTCCACTTT. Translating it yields CASSLGWTDNSPLHF.

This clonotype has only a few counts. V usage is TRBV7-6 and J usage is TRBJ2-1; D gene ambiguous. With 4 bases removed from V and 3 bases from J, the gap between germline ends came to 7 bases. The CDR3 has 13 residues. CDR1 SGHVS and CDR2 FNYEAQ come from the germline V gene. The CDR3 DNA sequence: TGTGCCAGCAGCTCCGGATACTACAATGAGCAGTTCTTC. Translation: CASSSGYYNEQFF.

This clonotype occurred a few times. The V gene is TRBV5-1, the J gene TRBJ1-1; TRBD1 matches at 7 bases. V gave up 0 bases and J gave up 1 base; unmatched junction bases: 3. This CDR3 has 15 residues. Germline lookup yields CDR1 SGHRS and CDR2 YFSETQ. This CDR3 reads CASSLAPGGNTEAFF. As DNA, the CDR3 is TGCGCCAGCAGCTTGGCCCCAGGGGGGAACACTGAAGCTTTCTTT.